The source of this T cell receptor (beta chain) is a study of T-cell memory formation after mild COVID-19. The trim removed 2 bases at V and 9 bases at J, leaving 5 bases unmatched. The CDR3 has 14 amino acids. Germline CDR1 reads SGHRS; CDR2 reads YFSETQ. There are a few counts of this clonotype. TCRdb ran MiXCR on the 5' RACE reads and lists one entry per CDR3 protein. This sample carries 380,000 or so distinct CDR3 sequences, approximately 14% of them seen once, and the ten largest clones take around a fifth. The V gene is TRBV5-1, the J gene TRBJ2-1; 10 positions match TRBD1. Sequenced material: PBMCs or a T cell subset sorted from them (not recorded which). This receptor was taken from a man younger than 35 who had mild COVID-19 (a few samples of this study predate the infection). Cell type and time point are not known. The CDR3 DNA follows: TGCGCCAGCAGCTTCGGGACAGGGGCAGGTGAGCAGTTCTTC. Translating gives CASSFGTGAGEQFF.